The clone carrying this T cell receptor (beta chain) was seen a few times. Its antigen is undetermined. Germline V gene lookup returns CDR1 MNHNS and CDR2 SASEGT. With V trimmed by 8 bases and J by 0 bases, 6 bases remained unmatched. This CDR3 has 14 amino acids. This sample stems from a study of identical twins. Overall study findings and caveats: Analyses based on zero insertions could be partly confounded by invariant MAIT and iNKT cells.

A universal primer site arose from template switching, and cDNA bore unique molecular identifiers. TCRdb ran MiXCR on the 5' RACE reads and lists one entry per CDR3 protein. This repertoire shows some 730,000 distinct CDR3 sequences, about 20% found once; its top ten account for 10% to 15%. All donors were healthy, and all were Caucasian. A further study also used this sample, focusing on T cells expressing NK-cell markers.

Sequenced: PBMCs. This sequence was found in a woman aged 18-29 years in good health. The rearrangement joins TRBV6-1 to TRBJ1-1; 7 bases align to TRBD1. The DNA of the CDR3 is TGTGCCAGCGGACTGACAGGGATGAACACTGAAGCTTTCTTT. Encoded protein: CASGLTGMNTEAFF.